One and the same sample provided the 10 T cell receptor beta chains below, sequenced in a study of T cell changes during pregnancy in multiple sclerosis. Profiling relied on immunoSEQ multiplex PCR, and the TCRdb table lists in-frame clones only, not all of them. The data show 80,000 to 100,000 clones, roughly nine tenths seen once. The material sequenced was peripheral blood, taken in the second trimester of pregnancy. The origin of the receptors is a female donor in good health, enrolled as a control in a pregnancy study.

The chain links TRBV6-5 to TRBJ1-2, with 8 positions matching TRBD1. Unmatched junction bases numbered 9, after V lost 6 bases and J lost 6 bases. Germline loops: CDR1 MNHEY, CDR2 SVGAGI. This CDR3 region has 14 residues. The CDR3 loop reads CASSRMDRADGYTF. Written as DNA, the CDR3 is TGTGCCAGCAGCCGAATGGACAGGGCTGATGGCTACACCTTC.

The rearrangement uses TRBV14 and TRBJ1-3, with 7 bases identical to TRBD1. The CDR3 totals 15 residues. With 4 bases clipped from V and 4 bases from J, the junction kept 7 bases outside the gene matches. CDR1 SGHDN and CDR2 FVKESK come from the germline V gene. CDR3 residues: CASSLMGTEGNTIYF. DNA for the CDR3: TGTGCCAGCAGCCTAATGGGGACAGAAGGAAACACCATATATTTT.

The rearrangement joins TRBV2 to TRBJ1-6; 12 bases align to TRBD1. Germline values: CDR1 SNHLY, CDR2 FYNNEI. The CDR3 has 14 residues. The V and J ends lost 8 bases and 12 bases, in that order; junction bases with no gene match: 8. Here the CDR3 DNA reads TGTGCCAGCGTTATCGGGGACAGGGGGCTACCCCTCCACTTT. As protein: CASVIGDRGLPLHF.

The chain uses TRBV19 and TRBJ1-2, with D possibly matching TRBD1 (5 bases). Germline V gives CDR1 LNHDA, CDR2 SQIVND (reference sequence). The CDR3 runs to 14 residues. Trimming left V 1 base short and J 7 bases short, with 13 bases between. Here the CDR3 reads CASSIVQGGGGYTF. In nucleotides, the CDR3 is TGTGCCAGTAGTATAGTCCAGGGTGGTGGTGGCTACACCTTC. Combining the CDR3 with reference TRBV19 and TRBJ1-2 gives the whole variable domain DGGITQSPKYLFRKEGQNVTLSCEQNLNHDAMYWYRQDPGQGLRLIYYSQIVNDFQKGDIAEGYSVSREKKESFPLTVTSAQKNPTAFYLCASSIVQGGGGYTFGSGTRLTVV.

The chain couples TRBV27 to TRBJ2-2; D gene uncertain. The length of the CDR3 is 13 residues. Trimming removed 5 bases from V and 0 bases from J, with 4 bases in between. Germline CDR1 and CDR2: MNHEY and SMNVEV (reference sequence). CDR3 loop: CASSNTNTGELFF. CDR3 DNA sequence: TGTGCCAGCAGTAATACGAACACCGGGGAGCTGTTTTTT.

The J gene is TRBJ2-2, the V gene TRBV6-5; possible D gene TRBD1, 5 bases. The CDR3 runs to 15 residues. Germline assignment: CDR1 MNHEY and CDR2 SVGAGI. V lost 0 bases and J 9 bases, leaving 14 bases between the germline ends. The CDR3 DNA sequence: TGTGCCAGCAGTTACTCTCGCCGACAGCCCAGGGAGCTGTTTTTT. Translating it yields CASSYSRRQPRELFF.

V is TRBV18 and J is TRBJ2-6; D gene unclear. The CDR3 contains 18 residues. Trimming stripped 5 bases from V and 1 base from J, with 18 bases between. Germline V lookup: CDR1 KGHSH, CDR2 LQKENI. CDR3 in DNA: TGTGCCAGCTCAAGGAGTATGAACATCGGATCTGGGGCCAACGTCCTGACTTTC. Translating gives CASSRSMNIGSGANVLTF.

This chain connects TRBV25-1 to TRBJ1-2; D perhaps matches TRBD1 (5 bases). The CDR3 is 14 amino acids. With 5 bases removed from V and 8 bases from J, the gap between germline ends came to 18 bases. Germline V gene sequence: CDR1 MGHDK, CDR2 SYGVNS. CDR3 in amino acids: CASSWGRAMEGYTF. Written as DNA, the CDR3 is TGTGCCAGCAGTTGGGGCAGGGCGATGGAAGGCTACACCTTC.

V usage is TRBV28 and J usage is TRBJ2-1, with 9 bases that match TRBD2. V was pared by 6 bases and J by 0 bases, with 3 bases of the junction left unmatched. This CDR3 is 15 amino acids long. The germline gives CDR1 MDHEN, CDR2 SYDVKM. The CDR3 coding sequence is TGTGCCAGCAGGCTAGCGGGGAGCTCCTACAATGAGCAGTTCTTC. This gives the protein CASRLAGSSYNEQFF.

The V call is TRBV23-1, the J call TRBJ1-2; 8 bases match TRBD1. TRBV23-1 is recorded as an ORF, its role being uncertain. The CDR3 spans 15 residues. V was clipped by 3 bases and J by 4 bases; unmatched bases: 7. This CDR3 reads CASSHSQGAAYGYTF. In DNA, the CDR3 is TGCGCCAGCAGTCATTCCCAGGGGGCAGCCTATGGCTACACCTTC.